The next 23 T cell receptor beta chains were all read from a single sample in a study of shared clonotypes between healthy human individuals. Profiled with immunoSEQ multiplex PCR; TCRdb holds only in-frame clones, not every one. This table has some 980,000 clones, roughly 72% appearing once. The sample comprised memory CD4+ T cells sorted from blood. The subset denotes: CD45RA-negative fraction. Receptors were obtained from a man between 18 and 35 years old in good health.

The rearrangement joins TRBV27 to TRBJ1-1; D perhaps matches TRBD1 (5 bases). The CDR3 is 14 residues long. V shed 3 bases and J shed 11 bases, with 19 bases lying between them. Germline CDR1 MNHEY, CDR2 SMNVEV (reference sequence). The CDR3 coding sequence is TGTGCCAGCAGTTTTATGTGGGACCCCAAGGGGGCTTTCTTT. Protein product: CASSFMWDPKGAFF.

This clone was observed a few times. The J gene is TRBJ1-6, the V gene TRBV4-1; 7 nucleotides line up with TRBD1. The V and J ends lost 0 bases and 8 bases, in that order; junction bases with no gene match: 4. The length of the CDR3 is 15 residues. Germline V gene sequence: CDR1 MGHRA, CDR2 YSYEKL. CDR3 protein: CASSQDDRAHSPLHF. DNA for the CDR3: TGCGCCAGCAGCCAAGATGACAGGGCACATTCACCCCTCCACTTT.

The V gene is TRBV5-1, the J gene TRBJ2-7; TRBD1 is a possible D gene (5 bases). The CDR3 is 14 amino acids. Germline V CDR1 and CDR2: SGHRS, YFSETQ. V lost 4 bases, J lost 2 bases, and 13 bases lay in between. The CDR3 DNA follows: TGCGCCAGCAGCCCGATGCCAGGGCCCTACGAGCAGTACTTC. It yields the protein CASSPMPGPYEQYF.

The chain joins TRBV2 to TRBJ2-3; D may be TRBD2 (5 bases). Germline V gives CDR1 SNHLY, CDR2 FYNNEI. Trimming left V 6 bases short and J 7 bases short, with 17 bases between. This CDR3 is built from 14 residues. The DNA of the CDR3 is TGTGCCAGCAGGAAGGACGGGCCGGGAAATACGCAGTATTTT. This gives the protein CASRKDGPGNTQYF.

The gene calls are TRBV5-4 and TRBJ2-5, with D possibly TRBD2 on 5 matching bases. V gave up 3 bases and J gave up 4 bases, with 13 bases separating them. CDR1 is SGHNT and CDR2 is YYREEE in the germline V gene (reference sequence). The length of the CDR3 is 14 residues. CDR3 DNA: TGTGCCAGCAGCTCCCAAGGTAGCGTAGAGACCCAGTACTTC. This translates into CASSSQGSVETQYF.

The CDR3 DNA sequence: TGTGCCAGCTCACCGGGACAGGCACTTGCAACTAATGAAAAACTGTTTTTT. Translating it yields CASSPGQALATNEKLFF. The chain carries TRBV18 and TRBJ1-4; 8 positions agree with TRBD1. Germline V gives CDR1 KGHSH, CDR2 LQKENI. CDR3 length equals 17 residues. V shed 3 bases, J shed 0 bases, and the junction held 6 bases outside the gene matches.

The chain couples TRBV10-3 to TRBJ1-1; D possibly corresponds to TRBD1 (6 bases). Germline V lookup: CDR1 ENHRY, CDR2 SYGVKD. The CDR3 length is 15 residues. The V gene lost 3 bases and the J gene lost 1 base, with 12 bases spanning the gap. The CDR3 reads CAISDKGGGNTEAFF. CDR3 nucleotide sequence: TGTGCCATCAGTGATAAGGGAGGGGGGAACACTGAAGCTTTCTTT.

This clone was found a few times. The chain combines TRBV10-3 with TRBJ2-3; 8 bases are shared with TRBD1. V lost 9 bases and J lost 3; bases outside the gene matches: 11. Germline V CDR1 and CDR2: ENHRY, SYGVKD. The CDR3 length is 15 residues. As DNA, the CDR3 is TGTGCCATTGGCCCGACAGGGGCTAGAACAGATACGCAGTATTTT. Encoded protein: CAIGPTGARTDTQYF.

The chain links TRBV19 to TRBJ1-1; no definite D call. The V end was cut by 3 bases, the J end by 5 bases, with 7 bases between. Germline V lookup: CDR1 LNHDA, CDR2 SQIVND (reference sequence). This CDR3 spans 12 amino acids. CDR3 protein: CASSMWSTEAFF. CDR3 coding DNA: TGTGCCAGTAGTATGTGGTCGACTGAAGCTTTCTTT. Supplemented by reference TRBV19 and TRBJ1-1, the full variable domain reads DGGITQSPKYLFRKEGQNVTLSCEQNLNHDAMYWYRQDPGQGLRLIYYSQIVNDFQKGDIAEGYSVSREKKESFPLTVTSAQKNPTAFYLCASSMWSTEAFFGQGTRLTVV.

CDR3 residues: CASSPEGTAYEQYF. Written as DNA, the CDR3 is TGTGCCAGCTCACCAGAGGGGACAGCGTACGAGCAGTACTTC. The J gene is TRBJ2-7, the V gene TRBV18, with 7 bases identical to TRBD1. Trimming cost V 2 bases and J 4 bases; bases outside gene matches: 5. Per the germline V gene, CDR1 is KGHSH and CDR2 is LQKENI. The CDR3 contains 14 residues.

This rearrangement joins TRBV10-3 to TRBJ2-7; 9 bases fit TRBD2. The CDR3 is 13 amino acids. Per germline, CDR1 ENHRY and CDR2 SYGVKD. V shed 9 bases, J shed 5 bases, and the junction held 8 bases outside the gene matches. The CDR3 DNA follows: TGTGCCATAAAGCTAGCGGGGTCGAACGAGCAGTACTTC. Encoded protein: CAIKLAGSNEQYF.

The gene calls are TRBV21-1 and TRBJ2-3. TRBV21-1 is termed a pseudogene. CDR3 length: 15 residues. CDR3 sequence (DNA): TGTGCCAGCAGCAACCGGGACCGGCTGTCAGATACGCAGTATTTT. It specifies CASSNRDRLSDTQYF.

The chain joins TRBV11-2 to TRBJ2-3; TRBD2 matches 11 bases. This CDR3 spans 16 amino acids. Losses at the gene ends were 1 base for V and 3 bases for J; bases not matched to a gene: 3. Germline V gene sequence: CDR1 SGHAT, CDR2 FQNNGV. The CDR3 sequence: CASSLGGLAETDTQYF. The DNA of the CDR3 is TGTGCCAGCAGCTTAGGGGGACTAGCGGAGACAGATACGCAGTATTTT.

The V gene is TRBV2, the J gene TRBJ1-1; 10 bases align to TRBD1. The CDR3 covers 14 residues. The germline V gene encodes CDR1 SNHLY and CDR2 FYNNEI. With 8 bases clipped from V and 0 bases from J, the junction kept 3 bases outside the gene matches. CDR3 region: CASQDRGVNTEAFF. The CDR3 nucleotides read TGTGCCAGCCAGGACAGGGGGGTGAACACTGAAGCTTTCTTT.

J is TRBJ2-7 and V is TRBV6-5; D may correspond to TRBD1 or TRBD2 (5 bases each). Trimming left V 5 bases short and J 3 bases short, with 17 bases between. CDR1 MNHEY and CDR2 SVGAGI come from the germline V gene. CDR3 length equals 15 residues. The CDR3 region is CASSRIRDGYYEQYF. CDR3 in DNA: TGTGCCAGCAGTCGCATCCGGGACGGGTACTACGAGCAGTACTTC.

The table lists this clone with a few counts. V gene TRBV30 combines with J gene TRBJ1-5; D ambiguous. The V end was cut by 1 base, the J end by 4 bases, with 8 bases between. CDR1 is GTSNPN, CDR2 SVGIG, per germline (reference sequence). The CDR3 runs 13 residues. CDR3 DNA: TGTGCCTGGAGTGCCGCGAAAAATCAGCCCCAGCATTTT. It encodes CAWSAAKNQPQHF.

The V gene is TRBV6-4, the J gene TRBJ1-4, with TRBD1 matching over 8 bases. The germline gives CDR1 MRHNA, CDR2 SNTAGT. This CDR3 has 18 amino acids. V lost 6 bases to trimming and J lost 8 bases; unmatched junction nucleotides: 20. CDR3 residues: CASREPNLLTGGSEKLFF. In nucleotides, the CDR3 is TGTGCCAGCAGGGAACCGAACCTGCTCACAGGGGGATCGGAAAAACTGTTTTTT.

The rearrangement joins TRBV7-9 to TRBJ1-1; no definite D call. V lost 1 base and J lost 11, with 20 bases in between. The CDR3 has 15 residues. Germline CDR1 reads SEHNR; CDR2 reads FQNEAQ (reference sequence). The CDR3 here is CASSLEAAGVSSAFF. The CDR3 bases are TGTGCCAGCAGCTTAGAGGCGGCCGGGGTCAGTTCGGCTTTCTTT.

V gene TRBV6-5 combines with J gene TRBJ1-2; TRBD1 might be the D (5 bases). The germline CDR1 and CDR2 sequences are MNHEY and SVGAGI. The CDR3 spans 14 residues. V was pared by 6 bases and J by 0 bases, with 11 bases between. The CDR3: CASRAGGTNYGYTF. As DNA, the CDR3 is TGTGCCAGCAGGGCCGGGGGAACTAACTATGGCTACACCTTC.

V gene TRBV19 combines with J gene TRBJ1-2; no reliable D call. CDR1 and CDR2 from the germline V gene are LNHDA and SQIVND (reference sequence). Trimming took 6 bases from V and 2 from J, leaving 7 bases between them. There are 12 residues in the CDR3. DNA of the CDR3: TGTGCCAGTAGACAGAAAAACTATGGCTACACCTTC. This sequence encodes CASRQKNYGYTF.

The chain links TRBV6-5 to TRBJ2-7; D ambiguous. Germline values: CDR1 MNHEY, CDR2 SVGAGI. Trimming shortened V by 1 base and J by 3 bases, and 10 bases separated the two germline ends. The CDR3 is 14 residues long. The CDR3 nucleotides are TGTGCCAGCAGTTACTTGGGCGAATACTACGAGCAGTACTTC. It is translated as CASSYLGEYYEQYF.

The rearrangement joins TRBV7-2 to TRBJ2-1; D is ambiguous. The V end lost 3 bases, the J end lost 3 bases, and 6 bases lay between the germline ends. The CDR3 sequence is 13 residues long. Germline CDR1 and CDR2: SGHTA and FQGNSA. The CDR3 protein is CASSLNNYNEQFF. The CDR3 DNA is TGTGCCAGCAGCTTGAACAACTACAATGAGCAGTTCTTC.

The gene calls are TRBV28 and TRBJ1-6; D unresolved. The CDR3 runs to 15 residues. Germline V CDR1 and CDR2: MDHEN, SYDVKM. The germline V and J ends were trimmed by 6 bases and 9 bases, with 18 bases remaining between them. The CDR3, as DNA: TGTGCCAGCAGCTTTTCGGACGCGATGAGTTCACCCCTCCACTTT. Residues: CASSFSDAMSSPLHF.